The 16 T cell receptor beta chains below were found in one sample sequenced in a study of shared clonotypes between healthy human individuals. In the naive CD8 group, cells lacked CD45RO and were positively selected for CCR7, so terminally differentiated effector memory CD45RA+ cells were left out. The table came from immunoSEQ multiplex PCR; TCRdb's copy has only in-frame clones and leaves some out. The data contain hundreds of thousands of clones, approximately 96% of them seen just once; the ten biggest clones take up about 0.12%. The sequencing sample was made of naive CD8+ T cells sorted from blood. The receptors were gathered from a woman aged 30 to 39 in good health.

The chain couples TRBV7-9 to TRBJ2-1; D is undetermined. CDR3 length equals 15 residues. Germline CDR1 is SEHNR and CDR2 is FQNEAQ (reference sequence). With 3 bases removed from V and 4 bases from J, the gap between germline ends came to 13 bases. The CDR3 is CASSFPRRRYNEQFF. The DNA for the CDR3 is TGTGCCAGCAGCTTTCCTCGGCGGCGATACAATGAGCAGTTCTTC. Complete variable domain (other parts from reference TRBV7-9 and TRBJ2-1): DTGVSQNPRHKITKRGQNVTFRCDPISEHNRLYWYRQTLGQGPEFLTYFQNEAQLEKSRLLSDRFSAERPKGSFSTLEIQRTEQGDSAMYLCASSFPRRRYNEQFFGPGTRLTVL.

The V call is TRBV11-3, the J call TRBJ2-3; D is uncertain. This CDR3 is 11 amino acids long. Germline V CDR1 and CDR2: SGHNT, YENEEA. The ends were cut back, 6 bases at V and 2 bases at J, with 3 bases in the middle. The CDR3 region is CASSFTDTQYF. CDR3 coding DNA: TGTGCCAGCAGTTTCACAGATACGCAGTATTTT.

The V gene is TRBV7-6, the J gene TRBJ2-7; D not resolved. Germline-derived CDR1 and CDR2 are SGHVS and FNYEAQ. CDR3 length equals 14 residues. Trimming stripped 1 base from V and 4 bases from J, with 11 bases between. Here the CDR3 reads CASSLGGSTYEQYF. CDR3 sequence (DNA): TGTGCCAGCAGCTTAGGGGGTTCGACTTACGAGCAGTACTTC.

J is TRBJ1-1 and V is TRBV2; no clear D. V was clipped by 2 bases and J by 6 bases, with 13 bases between them. CDR1 and CDR2 from the germline V gene are SNHLY and FYNNEI. The CDR3 covers 14 residues. The CDR3 DNA sequence: TGTGCCAGCAGTGAAAGCCCGGGTCTCCCTGAAGCTTTCTTT. Its protein is CASSESPGLPEAFF.

The chain is built from TRBV7-2 and TRBJ2-7; TRBD1 might be the D (5 bases). Per germline, CDR1 SGHTA and CDR2 FQGNSA. The CDR3 contains 13 residues. V was pared by 5 bases and J by 3 bases, with 11 bases between. The CDR3 here is CASSSGAYYEQYF. DNA of the CDR3: TGTGCCAGCAGCAGTGGGGCCTACTACGAGCAGTACTTC.

The chain carries TRBV4-1 and TRBJ1-6, with a tentative D call TRBD1 (6 bases). Trimming left V 4 bases short and J 5 bases short, with 15 bases between. Germline V gene data show CDR1 as MGHRA and CDR2 as YSYEKL. This CDR3 region has 16 residues. CDR3 DNA sequence: TGCGCCAGCAGCCTAACGGACAGCCTGAATAATTCACCCCTCCACTTT. This sequence encodes CASSLTDSLNNSPLHF.

The V and J genes are TRBV27 and TRBJ1-2, with D maybe TRBD1 (5 bases). The V gene's germline CDR1 is MNHEY and CDR2 SMNVEV (reference sequence). The CDR3 extends over 14 amino acids. Trimming cost V 3 bases and J 4 bases, with 12 bases left between them. This CDR3 reads CASSFTGASYGYTF. DNA of the CDR3: TGTGCCAGCAGTTTTACAGGAGCTTCCTATGGCTACACCTTC.

The chain employs TRBV5-8 and TRBJ2-2; D is undetermined. Germline CDR1 SGHTS, CDR2 YDEGEE. Trimming removed 2 bases from V and 1 base from J, with 6 bases in between. CDR3 length equals 14 residues. In DNA, the CDR3 is TGTGCCAGCAGCTTTTCAGGGAACACCGGGGAGCTGTTTTTT. Its translation: CASSFSGNTGELFF. Filled out from reference TRBV5-8 and TRBJ2-2, the complete variable domain reads EAGVTQSPTHLIKTRGQQATLRCSPISGHTSVYWYQQALGLGLQFLLWYDEGEERNRGNFPPRFSGRQFPNYSSELNVNALELEDSALYLCASSFSGNTGELFFGEGSRLTVL.

The chain links TRBV11-2 to TRBJ2-7; D possibly corresponds to TRBD2 (7 bases). The V end was cut by 1 base, the J end by 2 bases, with 9 bases between. This CDR3 has 14 residues. In germline, CDR1 is SGHAT, CDR2 FQNNGV. The CDR3 is CASSLAGGTYEQYF. The CDR3 DNA sequence: TGTGCCAGCAGCTTAGCGGGGGGCACCTACGAGCAGTACTTC.

The chain joins TRBV2 to TRBJ1-2; unclear D gene. Germline V lookup: CDR1 SNHLY, CDR2 FYNNEI. This CDR3 region has 15 residues. V shed 1 base and J shed 2 bases, with 11 bases lying between them. The CDR3 DNA sequence: TGTGCCAGCAGTGAAGAGGACGGGTACAACTATGGCTACACCTTC. Its translation is CASSEEDGYNYGYTF.

A single count supports this clone. The V gene is TRBV30, the J gene TRBJ2-1, with TRBD2 matching over 8 bases. Trimming at V came to 4 bases and at J to 13 bases, leaving 9 bases not matched to a gene. Germline CDR1 and CDR2: GTSNPN and SVGIG (reference sequence). This CDR3 comprises 12 residues. This CDR3 is CAWNAGTRDQFF. For the CDR3, the DNA is TGTGCCTGGAATGCCGGGACTAGGGATCAGTTCTTC.

This chain links TRBV10-2 with TRBJ2-7, with 8 bases that match TRBD1. Germline CDR1 and CDR2: WSHSY and SAAADI. Losses at the gene ends were 7 bases for V and 4 bases for J; bases not matched to a gene: 9. The CDR3 length is 14 residues. The CDR3 DNA sequence: TGCGCCAGCAACGGACAGGGAAAGGGTTACGAGCAGTACTTC. This encodes CASNGQGKGYEQYF.

The V call is TRBV6-5, the J call TRBJ2-1; maybe TRBD2 (6 bases). The CDR3 has 16 amino acids. Per the germline V gene, CDR1 is MNHEY and CDR2 is SVGAGI. V dropped 0 bases and J dropped 0 bases, with 9 bases sitting between them. The CDR3 nucleotides are TGTGCCAGCAGTTACTCGACGGGAGTCTCCTACAATGAGCAGTTCTTC. Its protein is CASSYSTGVSYNEQFF.

The rearrangement joins TRBV6-1 to TRBJ2-2; 7 bases line up with TRBD1. Germline assignment: CDR1 MNHNS and CDR2 SASEGT. V shed 11 bases and J 7 bases; nucleotides not matched to a gene: 13. This CDR3 is 14 amino acids long. DNA for the CDR3: TGTGCCGTTTCTCGGGTAGGGGGCATCGGGGAGCTGTTTTTT. This translates into CAVSRVGGIGELFF.

This CDR3 reads CASSEAVRAGDYEQYF. CDR3 nucleotide sequence: TGTGCCAGCAGTGAAGCGGTAAGGGCAGGGGACTACGAGCAGTACTTC. The chain links TRBV6-1 to TRBJ2-7; perhaps TRBD1 as D (6 bases). Trimming left V 0 bases short and J 3 bases short, with 15 bases between. Looked up from germline, CDR1 is MNHNS and CDR2 is SASEGT. The CDR3 covers 16 residues.

The chain couples TRBV20-1 to TRBJ1-2; D gene unclear. The germline V and J ends were trimmed by 3 bases and 5 bases, with 7 bases remaining between them. This CDR3 has 11 amino acids. CDR1 is DFQATT, CDR2 SNEGSKA, per germline (reference sequence). Here the CDR3 DNA reads TGCAGTGCTAGTTCAGATTATGGCTACACCTTC. Translated: CSASSDYGYTF.